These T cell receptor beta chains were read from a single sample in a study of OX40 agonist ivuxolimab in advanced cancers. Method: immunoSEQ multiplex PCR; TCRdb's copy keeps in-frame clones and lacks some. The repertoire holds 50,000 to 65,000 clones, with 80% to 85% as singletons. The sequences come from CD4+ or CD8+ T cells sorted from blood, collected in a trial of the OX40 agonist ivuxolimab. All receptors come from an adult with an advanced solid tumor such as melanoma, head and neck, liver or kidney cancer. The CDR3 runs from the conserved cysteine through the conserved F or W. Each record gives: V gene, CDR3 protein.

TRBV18	CASSPSDGTGLYEQYF
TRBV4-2	CASSQELATSYEQYF
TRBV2	CASRFTGETEAFF
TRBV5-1	CASSWDRGSKDEQYF
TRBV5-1	CASSLVLTGTGELFF
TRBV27	CASRPYTAGQANQPQHF
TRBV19	CASSMMRGGRETQYF
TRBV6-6	CASSLSTGPGYTF
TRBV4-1	CASSLGTADGYTF
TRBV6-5	CASSYSGTYEQYF
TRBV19	CASAGESNTEAFF
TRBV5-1	CASSLLAQETQYF
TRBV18	CASSPSIGTGQAFF
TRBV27	CASSQYDKAEQYF
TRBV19	CASSNRDNTDTQYF
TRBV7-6	CASTRDAPTEAFF
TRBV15	CATSRGGETQYF
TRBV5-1	CASSSDTSIGANVLTF
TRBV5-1	CASSASGTLEETQYF
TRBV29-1	CSVWGQGLNEQFF
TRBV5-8	CASSLRTRTDSNQPQHF
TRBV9	CASSAVSGPNEKLFF
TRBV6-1	CASSDHRVQPQHF
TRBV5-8	CASSLYLADEQFF
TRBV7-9	CASSFGLAGGGSNEQFF
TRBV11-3	CASSSRGRGKGNTIYF
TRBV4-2	CASGGSNQPQHF
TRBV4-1	CASSPRSGGIQETQYF
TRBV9	CASSVGGRYEQYF
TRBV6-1	CASSPGPGWYEQYF
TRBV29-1	CSVEGGETSYEQYF
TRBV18	CASSPREDYGYTF
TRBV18	CASSWDRNTGELFF
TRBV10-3	CAAQGQLNTEAFF
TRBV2	CASSSGLAGVETQYF
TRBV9	CASSVEGDLGTEAFF
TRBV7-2	CASSFADRAAYEQYF
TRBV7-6	CASSLEGQAASSYNSPLHF
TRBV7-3	CASSLTGTSGNNEQFF
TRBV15	CATSRDLGSSGNTIYF
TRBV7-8	CASSTQEQPQHF
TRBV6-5	CASSYSGTVNQPQHF
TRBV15	CATSIPYMNTEAFF
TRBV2	CASSERDNEAFF
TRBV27	CASSFSAGESYNEQFF
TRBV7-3	CASSFGQGKETQYF